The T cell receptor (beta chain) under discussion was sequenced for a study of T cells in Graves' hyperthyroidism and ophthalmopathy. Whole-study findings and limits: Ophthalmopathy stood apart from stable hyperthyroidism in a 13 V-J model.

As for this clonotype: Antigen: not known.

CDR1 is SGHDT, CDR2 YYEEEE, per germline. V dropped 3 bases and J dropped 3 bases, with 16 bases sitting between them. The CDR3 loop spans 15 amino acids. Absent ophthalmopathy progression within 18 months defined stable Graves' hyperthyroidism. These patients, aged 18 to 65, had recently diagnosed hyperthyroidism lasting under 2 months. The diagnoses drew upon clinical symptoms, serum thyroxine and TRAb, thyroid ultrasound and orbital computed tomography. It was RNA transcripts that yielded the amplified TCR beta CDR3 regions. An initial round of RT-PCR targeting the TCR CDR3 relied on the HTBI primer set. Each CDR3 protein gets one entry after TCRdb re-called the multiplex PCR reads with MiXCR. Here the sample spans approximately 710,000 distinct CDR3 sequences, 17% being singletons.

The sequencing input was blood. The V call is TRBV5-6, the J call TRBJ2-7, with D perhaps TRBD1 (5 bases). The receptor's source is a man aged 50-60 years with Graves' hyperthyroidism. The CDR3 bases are TGTGCCAGCAGCTCGTTAGGGGATGGGGTCTACGAGCAGTACTTC. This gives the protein CASSSLGDGVYEQYF.